This T cell receptor (beta chain) was captured in a study of human T cells and chemical hapten exposure. Documented time point: patch test 1, 2 weeks after DPC sensitization. Treatment given: therapeutic diphenylcyclopropenone sensitization with weekly scalp DPC. On this clonotype: The antigen is not known.

General study points: Patch test score rose with PT1 expanded TCRs, significant at 8, 16, 32, not 4.

As the library was built, unique molecular identifiers were attached to individual cDNA molecules. One entry per CDR3 protein, called by TCRdb with MiXCR from the RACE reads. This sample carries around 120,000 distinct CDR3 sequences, around 15% of them seen once, and the ten largest clones take approximately 0.92%. J lost 15 bases, V lost 3 bases, and 16 bases had no gene match. The CDR3 has 15 residues. Germline V lookup: CDR1 MDHEN, CDR2 SYDVKM. V and J are TRBV28 and TRBJ2-1; 8 positions match TRBD1. The sample in question was whole blood, obtained in connection with sensitization to the hapten diphenylcyclopropenone (DPC). This receptor was obtained from a man between 18 and 29 years old with alopecia areata. Some clones in this sample may be carry-over from other donors' samples. CDR3 DNA sequence: TGTGCCAGCAGTTTCCATTTGGGACAGGCGGCAGTTCTGTTCTTC. It encodes CASSFHLGQAAVLFF.